The 8 T cell receptor beta chains below all came from one sample that was sequenced in a study of blood T cell repertoires in COVID-19. Measured with immunoSEQ multiplex PCR; TCRdb has only the in-frame clones, and not every one. This sample yields hundreds of thousands of clones, of which roughly 82% are seen a single time; roughly 4.7% belongs to the top ten. The sample was peripheral blood. The receptors come from a woman in her 70s with acute or convalescent COVID-19.

CDR3 sequence: CASSRAGTATEAFF. The CDR3 DNA sequence: TGTGCCAGCAGCCGCGCCGGGACAGCCACTGAAGCTTTCTTT. This sequence joins TRBV6-2 or TRBV6-3 and TRBJ1-1; 7 bases map to TRBD1. This CDR3 spans 14 amino acids. CDR1 is MNHEY, CDR2 SVGEGT, per germline. V lost 6 bases to trimming and J lost 4 bases; unmatched junction nucleotides: 8.

V is TRBV7-2 and J is TRBJ2-2; D possibly corresponds to TRBD2 (5 bases). This CDR3 has 15 residues. CDR1 is SGHTA, CDR2 FQGNSA, per germline. Trimming took off 3 bases at V and 5 bases at J, with 13 bases between the two ends. As DNA, the CDR3 is TGTGCCAGCAGCTTCGGGCCCCGGGGAACCGGGGAGCTGTTTTTT. This encodes CASSFGPRGTGELFF.

This clone showed up just once. The V gene is TRBV18, the J gene TRBJ1-3; D call uncertain. The V end lost 2 bases, the J end lost 4 bases, and 3 bases lay between the germline ends. Germline V CDR1 and CDR2: KGHSH, LQKENI. The CDR3 covers 12 residues. The CDR3 reads CASSPEGNTIYF. CDR3 nucleotides: TGTGCCAGCTCACCAGAGGGAAACACCATATATTTT. The full variable domain, its missing parts supplied by reference TRBV18 and TRBJ1-3, is NAGVMQNPRHLVRRRGQEARLRCSPMKGHSHVYWYRQLPEEGLKFMVYLQKENIIDESGMPKERFSAEFPKEGPSILRIQQVVRGDSAAYFCASSPEGNTIYFGEGSWLTVV.

The J gene is TRBJ1-3, the V gene TRBV4-2; TRBD1 agrees at 7 bases. Germline CDR1 is LGHNA and CDR2 is YNFKEQ. V shed 0 bases, J shed 3 bases, and the junction held 5 bases outside the gene matches. This CDR3 is built from 16 residues. Here the CDR3 DNA reads TGTGCCAGCAGCCAAGATAACAGGGGCCGTGGAAACACCATATATTTT. Translated: CASSQDNRGRGNTIYF.

The rearrangement uses TRBV7-9 and TRBJ1-2, with a tentative D call TRBD1 (6 bases). Trimming cost V 5 bases and J 8 bases, with 15 bases left between them. CDR3 length: 13 residues. CDR1 and CDR2 from the germline V gene are SEHNR and FQNEAQ (reference sequence). The CDR3 sequence is CASSGQGFSGYTF. The CDR3 DNA follows: TGTGCCAGCAGCGGCCAGGGGTTCTCCGGCTACACCTTC.

The chain has TRBV4-3 and TRBJ1-1; 11 nucleotides agree with TRBD1. The CDR3 is made up of 16 amino acids. Losses at the gene ends were 1 base for V and 8 bases for J; bases not matched to a gene: 9. Germline values: CDR1 LGHNA, CDR2 YSLEER. The CDR3, as DNA: TGCGCCAGCAGCCAAGCTAGGACAGGGGGCGCTTCCGAAGCTTTCTTT. Amino acid sequence: CASSQARTGGASEAFF.

V is TRBV24-1 and J is TRBJ1-5, with a possible D match to TRBD1 (6 bases). Trimming removed 5 bases from V and 0 bases from J, with 10 bases in between. Germline V CDR1 and CDR2: KGHDR, SFDVKD. The CDR3 length is 15 residues. The CDR3 bases are TGTGCCACCAGTGGGGACACTTATAGCAATCAGCCCCAGCATTTT. Protein sequence: CATSGDTYSNQPQHF.

In this sample, this clone turned up many times. In the same sample, other DNA sequences code for this CDR3. V gene TRBV9 combines with J gene TRBJ1-2; TRBD1 might be the D (5 bases). The CDR3 runs to 14 residues. Germline V gene lookup returns CDR1 SGDLS and CDR2 YYNGEE. V shed 4 bases and J shed 2 bases, with 12 bases lying between them. The CDR3 sequence: CASSPLGQNYGYTF. CDR3 DNA sequence: TGTGCCAGCAGCCCCTTGGGGCAGAACTATGGCTACACCTTC.